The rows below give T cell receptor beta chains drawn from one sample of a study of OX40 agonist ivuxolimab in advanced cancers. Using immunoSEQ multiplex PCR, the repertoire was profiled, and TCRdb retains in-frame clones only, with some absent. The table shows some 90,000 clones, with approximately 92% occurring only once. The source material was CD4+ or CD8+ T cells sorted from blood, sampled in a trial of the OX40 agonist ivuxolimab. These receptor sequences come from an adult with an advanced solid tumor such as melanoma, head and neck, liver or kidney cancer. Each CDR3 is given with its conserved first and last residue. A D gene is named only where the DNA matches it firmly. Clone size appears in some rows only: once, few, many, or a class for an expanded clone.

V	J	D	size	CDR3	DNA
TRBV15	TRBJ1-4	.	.	CATSSREKGFRNEKLFF	TGTGCCACCAGCAGTCGAGAGAAGGGGTTTAGGAATGAAAAACTGTTTTTT
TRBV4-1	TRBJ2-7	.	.	CASHGSGGERYEQYF	TGCGCCAGCCATGGGTCGGGGGGCGAACGGTACGAGCAGTACTTC
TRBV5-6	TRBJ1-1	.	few	CASGGLMNTEAFF	TGTGCCAGCGGAGGGCTGATGAACACTGAAGCTTTCTTT
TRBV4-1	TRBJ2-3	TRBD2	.	CASSQGGGGVADTQYF	TGCGCCAGCAGCCAAGGCGGCGGGGGGGTCGCAGATACGCAGTATTTT
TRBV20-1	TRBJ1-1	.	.	CSAPLGGEAFF	TGCAGTGCCCCATTAGGGGGAGAAGCTTTCTTT
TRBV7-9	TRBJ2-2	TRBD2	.	CASSRLAGAAGELFF	TGTGCCAGCAGCCGACTAGCGGGAGCGGCCGGGGAGCTGTTTTTT
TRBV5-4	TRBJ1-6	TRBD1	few	CASSSNRGRGSPLHF	TGTGCCAGCAGCTCGAACAGGGGGCGAGGTTCACCCCTCCACTTT
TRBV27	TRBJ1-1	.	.	CASSMHWNTEAFF	TGTGCCAGCAGCATGCATTGGAACACTGAAGCTTTCTTT
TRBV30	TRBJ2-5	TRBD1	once	CAIDRGLETQYF	TGTGCAATCGACAGGGGATTGGAGACCCAGTACTTC
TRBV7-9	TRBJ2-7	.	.	CASSFFGSLNYEQYF	TGTGCCAGCAGCTTTTTCGGGAGCCTGAACTACGAGCAGTACTTC
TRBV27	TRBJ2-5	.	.	CASSLRSVSKETQYF	TGTGCCAGCAGTCTCCGAAGTGTGTCGAAAGAGACCCAGTACTTC
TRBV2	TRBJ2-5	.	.	CAWGGALETQYF	TGTGCCTGGGGGGGGGCGTTAGAGACCCAGTACTTC
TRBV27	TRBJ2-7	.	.	CASSFRGTDSYEQYF	TGTGCCAGCAGTTTCCGCGGGACGGATTCCTACGAGCAGTACTTC
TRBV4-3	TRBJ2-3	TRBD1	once	CASSPGQGGTDTQYF	TGCGCCAGCAGCCCGGGACAGGGGGGCACAGATACGCAGTATTTT
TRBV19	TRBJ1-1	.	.	CASSMGESTEAFF	TGTGCCAGTAGTATGGGGGAGAGCACTGAAGCTTTCTTT
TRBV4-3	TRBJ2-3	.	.	CASSQEERPSTDTQYF	TGCGCCAGCAGCCAAGAGGAGCGGCCTAGCACAGATACGCAGTATTTT
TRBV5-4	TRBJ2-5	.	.	CASSFWFGGQETQYF	TGTGCCAGCAGCTTTTGGTTCGGAGGCCAAGAGACCCAGTACTTC
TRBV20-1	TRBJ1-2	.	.	CSAIAGGGYTF	TGCAGTGCGATTGCCGGGGGCGGCTACACCTTC
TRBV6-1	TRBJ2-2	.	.	CASYSSNTGELFF	TGTGCCAGTTACAGTTCGAACACCGGGGAGCTGTTTTTT
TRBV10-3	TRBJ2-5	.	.	CAISAGSRSQETQYF	TGTGCCATCAGTGCTGGTAGCCGATCCCAAGAGACCCAGTACTTC
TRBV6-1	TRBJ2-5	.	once	CASEWIAETQYF	TGTGCCAGCGAATGGATTGCAGAGACCCAGTACTTC
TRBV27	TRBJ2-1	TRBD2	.	CASSAGTSGRGEQFF	TGTGCCAGCAGTGCCGGGACTAGCGGGAGAGGGGAGCAGTTCTTC
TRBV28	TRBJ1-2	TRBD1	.	CASSSTGFNGYTF	TGTGCCAGCAGTTCGACAGGGTTTAATGGCTACACCTTC
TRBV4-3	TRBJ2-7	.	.	CASSQEAGVPYEQYF	TGCGCCAGCAGCCAAGAGGCAGGGGTCCCCTACGAGCAGTACTTC
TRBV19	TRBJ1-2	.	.	CASSISNTYGYTF	TGTGCCAGTAGTATCTCAAACACCTATGGCTACACCTTC
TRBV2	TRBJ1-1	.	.	CASSPLYIEAEAFF	TGTGCCAGCAGTCCTCTTTATATTGAAGCTGAAGCTTTCTTT
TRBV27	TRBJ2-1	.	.	CASKEGMNEQFF	TGTGCCAGCAAAGAGGGAATGAATGAGCAGTTCTTC
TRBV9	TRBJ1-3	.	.	CASSVEGISGNTIYF	TGTGCCAGCAGCGTAGAGGGTATCTCTGGAAACACCATATATTTT
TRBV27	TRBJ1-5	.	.	CASSLGANQPQHF	TGTGCCAGCAGTTTAGGGGCCAATCAGCCCCAGCATTTT
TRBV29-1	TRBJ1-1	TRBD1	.	CSGGQGGMNTEAFF	TGCAGCGGGGGACAGGGGGGCATGAACACTGAAGCTTTCTTT
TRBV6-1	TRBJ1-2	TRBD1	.	CASSESSGGFYGYTF	TGTGCCAGCAGTGAATCGTCAGGGGGCTTCTATGGCTACACCTTC
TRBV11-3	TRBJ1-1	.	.	CASSLGLGAEAFF	TGTGCCAGCAGCTTAGGCCTTGGAGCTGAAGCTTTCTTT
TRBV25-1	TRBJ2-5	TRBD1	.	CASRPTDRGVEETQYF	TGTGCCAGCAGGCCCACCGACAGGGGGGTTGAAGAGACCCAGTACTTC
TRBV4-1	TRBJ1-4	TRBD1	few	CASSQETGVRLFF	TGCGCCAGCAGCCAAGAGACAGGGGTCCGTCTGTTTTTT
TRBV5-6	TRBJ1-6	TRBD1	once	CASQRYNRGSNSPLHF	TGTGCCAGCCAACGATACAACAGGGGGAGTAATTCACCCCTCCACTTT
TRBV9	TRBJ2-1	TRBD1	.	CASSVAGTGRDNEQFF	TGTGCCAGCAGCGTAGCCGGGACAGGGAGGGACAATGAGCAGTTCTTC
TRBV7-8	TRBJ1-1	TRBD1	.	CASSRDRGPNTEAFF	TGTGCCAGCAGCCGGGACAGGGGGCCGAACACTGAAGCTTTCTTT
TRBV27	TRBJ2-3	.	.	CASSLYPRTDTQYF	TGTGCCAGCAGTTTGTATCCCCGCACAGATACGCAGTATTTT
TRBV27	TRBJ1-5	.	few	CASSSTDQPQHF	TGTGCCAGCAGTTCGACAGATCAGCCCCAGCATTTT
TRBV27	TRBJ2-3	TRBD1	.	CASSRMARDRGTDTQYF	TGTGCCAGCAGCCGTATGGCCCGGGACAGGGGCACAGATACGCAGTATTTT
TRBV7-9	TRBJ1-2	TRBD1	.	CASSFGTGHGYTF	TGTGCCAGCAGCTTCGGGACAGGGCATGGCTACACCTTC
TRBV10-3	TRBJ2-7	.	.	CAISESIGRDEQYF	TGTGCCATCAGTGAGTCGATCGGCAGGGACGAGCAGTACTTC
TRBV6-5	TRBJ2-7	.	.	CASRPDRAYEQYF	TGTGCCAGCAGACCGGACCGGGCCTACGAGCAGTACTTC
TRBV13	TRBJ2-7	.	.	CASSTRLGRSHEQYF	TGTGCCAGCAGCACCCGACTAGGAAGGAGCCACGAGCAGTACTTC
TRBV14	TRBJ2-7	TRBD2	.	CASSRTTSSSYEQYF	TGTGCCAGCAGCCGTACGACTAGCTCCTCCTACGAGCAGTACTTC
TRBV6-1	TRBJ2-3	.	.	CASIETGRPTDTQYF	TGTGCCAGCATAGAAACGGGAAGGCCCACAGATACGCAGTATTTT